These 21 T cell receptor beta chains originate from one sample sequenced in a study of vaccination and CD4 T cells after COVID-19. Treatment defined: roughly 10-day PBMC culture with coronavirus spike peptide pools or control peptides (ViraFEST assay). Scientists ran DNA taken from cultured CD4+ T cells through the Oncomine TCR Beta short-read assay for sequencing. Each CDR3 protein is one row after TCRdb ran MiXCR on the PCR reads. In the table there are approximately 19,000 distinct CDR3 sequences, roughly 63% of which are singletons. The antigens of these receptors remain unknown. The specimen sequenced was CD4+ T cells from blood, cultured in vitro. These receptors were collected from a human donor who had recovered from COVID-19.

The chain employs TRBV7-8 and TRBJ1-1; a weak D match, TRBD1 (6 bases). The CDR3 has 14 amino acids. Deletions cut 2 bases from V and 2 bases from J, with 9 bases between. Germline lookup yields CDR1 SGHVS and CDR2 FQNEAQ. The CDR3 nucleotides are TGTGCCAGCAGCTTACTACAGGGAAACACTGAAGCTTTCTTT. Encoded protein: CASSLLQGNTEAFF. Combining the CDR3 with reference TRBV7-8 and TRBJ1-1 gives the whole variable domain GAGVSQSPRYKVAKRGQDVALRCDPISGHVSLFWYQQALGQGPEFLTYFQNEAQLDKSGLPSDRFFAERPEGSVSTLKIQRTQQEDSAVYLCASSLLQGNTEAFFGQGTRLTVV.

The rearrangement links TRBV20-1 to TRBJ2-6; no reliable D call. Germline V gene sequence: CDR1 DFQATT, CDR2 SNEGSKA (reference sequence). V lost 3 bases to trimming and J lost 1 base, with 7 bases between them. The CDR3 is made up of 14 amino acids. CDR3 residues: CSARRLSGANVLTF. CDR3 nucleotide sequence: TGCAGTGCTAGGAGGTTATCTGGGGCCAACGTCCTGACTTTC.

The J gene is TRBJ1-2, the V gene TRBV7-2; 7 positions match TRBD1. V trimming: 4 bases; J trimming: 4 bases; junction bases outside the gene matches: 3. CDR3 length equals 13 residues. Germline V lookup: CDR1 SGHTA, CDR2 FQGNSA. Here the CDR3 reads CASSSGQLYGYTF. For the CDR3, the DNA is TGTGCCAGCAGCTCGGGACAGCTCTATGGCTACACCTTC.

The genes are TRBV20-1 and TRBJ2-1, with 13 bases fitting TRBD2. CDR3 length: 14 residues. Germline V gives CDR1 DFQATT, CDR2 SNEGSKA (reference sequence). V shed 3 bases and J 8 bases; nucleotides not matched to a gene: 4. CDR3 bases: TGCAGTGCTAGGGGACTAGCGGGAAGGGATGAGCAGTTCTTC. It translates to CSARGLAGRDEQFF.

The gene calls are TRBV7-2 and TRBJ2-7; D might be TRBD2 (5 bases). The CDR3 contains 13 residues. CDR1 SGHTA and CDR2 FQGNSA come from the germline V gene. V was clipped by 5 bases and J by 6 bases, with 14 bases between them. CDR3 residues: CASSPPSSFEQYF. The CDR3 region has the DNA TGTGCCAGCAGCCCGCCTAGCAGTTTCGAGCAGTACTTC.

The CDR3 sequence: CSARDRVANQPQHF. CDR3 nucleotides: TGCAGTGCTAGAGACAGGGTTGCCAATCAGCCCCAGCATTTT. The chain has TRBV20-1 and TRBJ1-5, with a tentative D call TRBD1 (5 bases). V dropped 0 bases and J dropped 3 bases, with 9 bases sitting between them. The CDR3 has 14 residues. Germline CDR1 reads DFQATT; CDR2 reads SNEGSKA (reference sequence).

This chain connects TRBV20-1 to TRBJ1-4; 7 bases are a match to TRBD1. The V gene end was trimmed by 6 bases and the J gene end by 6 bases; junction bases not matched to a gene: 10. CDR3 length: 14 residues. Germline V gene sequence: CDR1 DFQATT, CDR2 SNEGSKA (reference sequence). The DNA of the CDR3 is TGCAGTGCCAACCTGGGGACAGCCGATGAAAAACTGTTTTTT. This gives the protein CSANLGTADEKLFF.

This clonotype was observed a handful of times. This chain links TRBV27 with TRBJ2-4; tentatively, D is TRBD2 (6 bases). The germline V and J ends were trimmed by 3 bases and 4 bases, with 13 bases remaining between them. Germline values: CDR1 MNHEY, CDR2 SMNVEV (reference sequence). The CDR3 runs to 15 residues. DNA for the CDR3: TGTGCCAGCAGTTTTTGGAGGGGCGGGAAAAACATTCAGTACTTC. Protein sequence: CASSFWRGGKNIQYF.

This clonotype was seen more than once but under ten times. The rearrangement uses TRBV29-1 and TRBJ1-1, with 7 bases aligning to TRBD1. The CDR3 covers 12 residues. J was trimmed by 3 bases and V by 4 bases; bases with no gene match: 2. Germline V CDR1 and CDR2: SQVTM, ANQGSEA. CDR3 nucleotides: TGCAGCGTTGTGAGGGGGCACACTGAAGCTTTCTTT. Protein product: CSVVRGHTEAFF. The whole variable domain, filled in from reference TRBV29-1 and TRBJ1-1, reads SAVISQKPSRDICQRGTSLTIQCQVDSQVTMMFWYRQQPGQSLTLIATANQGSEATYESGFVIDKFPISRPNLTFSTLTVSNMSPEDSSIYLCSVVRGHTEAFFGQGTRLTVV.

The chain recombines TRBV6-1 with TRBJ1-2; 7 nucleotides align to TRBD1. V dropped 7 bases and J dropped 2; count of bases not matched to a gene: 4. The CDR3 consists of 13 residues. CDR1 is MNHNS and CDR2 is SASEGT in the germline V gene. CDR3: CASTPQGNYGYTF. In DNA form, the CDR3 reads TGTGCCAGCACCCCACAGGGGAACTATGGCTACACCTTC.

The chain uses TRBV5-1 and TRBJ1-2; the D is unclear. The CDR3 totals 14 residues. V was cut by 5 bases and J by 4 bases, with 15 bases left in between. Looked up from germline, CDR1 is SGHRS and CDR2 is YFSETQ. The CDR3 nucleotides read TGCGCCAGCAGTTCCAAAAGCGACCCCTATGGCTACACCTTC. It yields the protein CASSSKSDPYGYTF.

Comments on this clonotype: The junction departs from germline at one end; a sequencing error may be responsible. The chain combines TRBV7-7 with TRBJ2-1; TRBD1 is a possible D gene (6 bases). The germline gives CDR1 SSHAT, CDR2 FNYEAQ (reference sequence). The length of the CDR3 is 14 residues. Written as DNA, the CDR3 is TGTGCTAGCAGCTCGTGGGGGCTGGCCAATGAGCAGTTCTTC. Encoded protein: CASSSWGLANEQFF.

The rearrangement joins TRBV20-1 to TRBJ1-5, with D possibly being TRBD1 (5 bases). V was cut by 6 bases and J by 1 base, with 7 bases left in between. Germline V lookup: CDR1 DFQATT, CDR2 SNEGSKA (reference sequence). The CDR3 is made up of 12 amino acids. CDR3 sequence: CSARASNQPQHF. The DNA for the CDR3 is TGCAGTGCCAGGGCCAGCAATCAGCCCCAGCATTTT.

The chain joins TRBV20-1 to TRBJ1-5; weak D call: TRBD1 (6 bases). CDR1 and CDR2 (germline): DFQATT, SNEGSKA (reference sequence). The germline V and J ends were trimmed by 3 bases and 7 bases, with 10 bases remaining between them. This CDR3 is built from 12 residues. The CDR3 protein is CSASIGGQPQHF. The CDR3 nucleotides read TGCAGTGCTAGTATCGGGGGCCAGCCCCAGCATTTT.

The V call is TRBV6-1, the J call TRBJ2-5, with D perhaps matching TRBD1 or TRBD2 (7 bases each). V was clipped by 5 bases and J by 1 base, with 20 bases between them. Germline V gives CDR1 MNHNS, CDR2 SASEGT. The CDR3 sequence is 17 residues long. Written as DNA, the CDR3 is TGTGCCAGCAGTCACCATCCCAGGGGGGGAATCCAAGAGACCCAGTACTTC. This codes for CASSHHPRGGIQETQYF.

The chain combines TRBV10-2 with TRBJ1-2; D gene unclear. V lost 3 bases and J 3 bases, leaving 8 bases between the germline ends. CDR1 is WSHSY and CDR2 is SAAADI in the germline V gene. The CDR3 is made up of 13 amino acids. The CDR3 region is CASSDTSYYGYTF. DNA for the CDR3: TGCGCCAGCAGTGACACGTCCTACTATGGCTACACCTTC.

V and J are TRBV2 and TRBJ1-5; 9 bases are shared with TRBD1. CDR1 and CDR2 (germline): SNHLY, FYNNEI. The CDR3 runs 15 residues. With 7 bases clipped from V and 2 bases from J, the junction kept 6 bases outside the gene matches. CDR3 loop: CASTGDRDGNQPQHF. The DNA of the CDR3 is TGTGCCAGCACCGGGGACAGGGATGGCAATCAGCCCCAGCATTTT.

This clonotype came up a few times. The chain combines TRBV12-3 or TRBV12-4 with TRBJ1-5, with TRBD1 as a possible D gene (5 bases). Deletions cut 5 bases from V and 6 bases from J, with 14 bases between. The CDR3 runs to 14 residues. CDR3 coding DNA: TGTGCCAGCAGTCCGACAGCATTAGGTCAGCCCCAGCATTTT. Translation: CASSPTALGQPQHF.

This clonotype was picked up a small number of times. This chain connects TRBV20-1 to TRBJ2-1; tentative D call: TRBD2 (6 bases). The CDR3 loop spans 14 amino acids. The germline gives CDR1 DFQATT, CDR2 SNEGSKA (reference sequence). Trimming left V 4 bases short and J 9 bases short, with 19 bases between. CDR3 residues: CSAKPAGLPPEQFF. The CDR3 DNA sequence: TGCAGTGCTAAACCTGCGGGGCTCCCCCCTGAGCAGTTCTTC.

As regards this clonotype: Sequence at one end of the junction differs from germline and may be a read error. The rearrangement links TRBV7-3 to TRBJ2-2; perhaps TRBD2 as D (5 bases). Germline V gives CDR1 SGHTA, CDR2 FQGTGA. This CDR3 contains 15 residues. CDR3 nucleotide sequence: TGTGCCAGCAGCTTGGGTTTTCCGAACACCGGGGAACTGTTTTTT. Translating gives CASSLGFPNTGELFF.

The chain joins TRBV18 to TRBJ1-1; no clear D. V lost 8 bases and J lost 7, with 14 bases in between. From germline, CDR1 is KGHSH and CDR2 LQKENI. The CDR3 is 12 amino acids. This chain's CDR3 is CASGSGYSEAFF. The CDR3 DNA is TGTGCCAGCGGCAGTGGTTATAGTGAAGCTTTCTTT.